This note documents a single TCR beta chain sequence. This entry comes from a study of blood T cell repertoires in COVID-19. Whole-study context: Donors in the United States, Italy and Spain gave samples during acute or convalescent COVID-19.

The germline gives CDR1 MNHEY, CDR2 SVGAGI. V shed 6 bases and J 3 bases; nucleotides not matched to a gene: 4. This CDR3 is built from 13 residues. Only in-frame clones appear in the TCRdb table, and some are missing; sequencing was by immunoSEQ multiplex PCR. Of tens of thousands of clones listed, 90% to 95% are singletons. The chain links TRBV6-5 to TRBJ1-2; the match to TRBD1 covers 7 bases. Sequencing input: peripheral blood. The TCR sequence derives from a human donor in a cohort sampled during active COVID-19. The CDR3 nucleotides are TGTGCCAGCAGCGTTGACAGGGACTATGGCTACACCTTC. It is translated as CASSVDRDYGYTF.